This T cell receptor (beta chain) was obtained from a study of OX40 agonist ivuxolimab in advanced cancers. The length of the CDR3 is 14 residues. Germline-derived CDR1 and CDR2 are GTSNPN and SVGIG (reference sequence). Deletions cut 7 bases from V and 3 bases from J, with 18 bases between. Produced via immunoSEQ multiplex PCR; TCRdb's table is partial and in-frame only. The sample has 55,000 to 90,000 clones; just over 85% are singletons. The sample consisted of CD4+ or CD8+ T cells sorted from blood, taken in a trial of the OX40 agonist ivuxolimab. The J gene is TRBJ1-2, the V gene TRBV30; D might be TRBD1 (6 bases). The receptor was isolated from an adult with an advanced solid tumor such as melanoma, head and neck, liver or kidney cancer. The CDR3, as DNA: TGTGCCTACGTACGGGGGCATGGGGACTATGGCTACACCTTC. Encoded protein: CAYVRGHGDYGYTF.